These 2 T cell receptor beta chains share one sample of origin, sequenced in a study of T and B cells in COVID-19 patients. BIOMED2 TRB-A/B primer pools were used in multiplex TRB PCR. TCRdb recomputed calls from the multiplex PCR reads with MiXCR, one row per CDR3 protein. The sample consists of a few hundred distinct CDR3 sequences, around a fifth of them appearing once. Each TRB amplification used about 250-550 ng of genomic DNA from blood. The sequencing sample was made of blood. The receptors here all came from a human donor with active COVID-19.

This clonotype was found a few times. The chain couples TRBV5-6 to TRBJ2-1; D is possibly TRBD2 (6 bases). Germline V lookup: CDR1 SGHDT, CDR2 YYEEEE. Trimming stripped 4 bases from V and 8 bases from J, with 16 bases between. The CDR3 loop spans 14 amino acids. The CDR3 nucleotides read TGTGCCAGCAGCCGGGACTGGGCTTTGGATGAGCAGTTCTTC. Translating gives CASSRDWALDEQFF.

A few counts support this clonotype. DNA of the CDR3: TGCAGTGCTACTACTAGCGGGCCATCCTACGAGCAGTACTTC. As protein: CSATTSGPSYEQYF. The chain combines TRBV20-1 with TRBJ2-7; TRBD2 matches 9 bases. Trimming at V came to 4 bases and at J to 1 base, leaving 5 bases not matched to a gene. The CDR3 has 14 residues. CDR1 and CDR2 (germline): DFQATT, SNEGSKA (reference sequence).